This T cell receptor beta chain emerged from a study of radiotherapy plus CTLA-4 blockade in lung cancer listed by TCRdb under 2018. At the level of the whole study: Objective responses were observed in around 20% of enrolled patients, and disease control was achieved in about 32%. What the authors observed across the whole study: TCR clones derived from tumors expanded in peripheral blood after treatment with radiotherapy and ipilimumab. Increased serum interferon-beta after radiation, together with early dynamic changes in blood T cell clones, were reported to be the strongest predictors of response.

The library relied on the immunoSEQ multiplex PCR assay. The immuneACCESS repertoire file appears here via TCRdb, limited to in-frame rearrangements. These files lack a portion of the clones; in checked studies, under half of the deficit traces to unresolved V genes, and the cause of the others is not known. For this sample the table gives some 18,000 clones, of which about 84% were detected only once. The ten largest clones take up around 20% of the sample. The study evaluated CTLA-4 blockade (ipilimumab) given together with focal radiation therapy in patients who had chemo-refractory metastatic non-small-cell lung cancer. V loses 5 bases of germline sequence and J loses 3 bases, and the interval between the two ends is 9 bases. The germline V gene specifies SGHNT as CDR1 and YENEEA as CDR2. The CDR3 numbers 13 residues from cysteine through phenylalanine. Left in the record is the CDR3 DNA by itself, 39 bases read in frame from the first base.

With respect to this clone: Its antigen target is currently unknown. Per-base quality was not reported, and no clone a single base away is much larger than it.

The material was peripheral blood, obtained from a patient treated with radiotherapy plus ipilimumab. This chain is built from TRBV11-3 and TRBJ2-3; TRBD1 is a possible D gene, resting on 6 matching bases. The receptor comes from a human donor with non-small cell lung cancer whose response to radiotherapy plus ipilimumab could not be evaluated. The CDR3 here reads CASSGRGTDTQYF. The bases read TGTGCCAGCAGCGGCAGGGGTACAGATACGCAGTATTTT.